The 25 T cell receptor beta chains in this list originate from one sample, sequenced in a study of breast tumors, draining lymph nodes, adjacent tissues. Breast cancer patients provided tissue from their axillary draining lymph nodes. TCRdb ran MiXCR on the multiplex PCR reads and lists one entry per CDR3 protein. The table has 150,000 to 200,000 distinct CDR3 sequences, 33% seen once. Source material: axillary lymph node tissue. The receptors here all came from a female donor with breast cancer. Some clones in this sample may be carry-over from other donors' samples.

The CDR3 reads CATSRDKGTGDTIYF. The CDR3 bases are TGTGCCACCAGCAGGGATAAGGGAACCGGAGACACCATATATTTT. The rearrangement joins TRBV15 to TRBJ1-3; D not resolved. V lost 3 bases and J lost 8, with 17 bases in between. The CDR3 is 15 residues long. The V gene's germline CDR1 is LNHNV and CDR2 YYDKDF (reference sequence).

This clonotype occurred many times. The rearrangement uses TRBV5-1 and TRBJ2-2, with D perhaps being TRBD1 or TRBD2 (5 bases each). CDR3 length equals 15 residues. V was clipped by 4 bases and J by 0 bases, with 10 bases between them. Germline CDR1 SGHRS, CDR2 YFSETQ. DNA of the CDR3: TGCGCCAGCAGCCCGGGACGGACGAACACCGGGGAGCTGTTTTTT. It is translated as CASSPGRTNTGELFF.

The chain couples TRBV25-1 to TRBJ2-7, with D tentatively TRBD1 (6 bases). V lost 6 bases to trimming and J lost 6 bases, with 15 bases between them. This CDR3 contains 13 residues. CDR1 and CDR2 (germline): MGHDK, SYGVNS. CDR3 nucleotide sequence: TGTGCCAGCAGCCAACAGGGTGGAAGCGAGCAGTACTTC. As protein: CASSQQGGSEQYF.

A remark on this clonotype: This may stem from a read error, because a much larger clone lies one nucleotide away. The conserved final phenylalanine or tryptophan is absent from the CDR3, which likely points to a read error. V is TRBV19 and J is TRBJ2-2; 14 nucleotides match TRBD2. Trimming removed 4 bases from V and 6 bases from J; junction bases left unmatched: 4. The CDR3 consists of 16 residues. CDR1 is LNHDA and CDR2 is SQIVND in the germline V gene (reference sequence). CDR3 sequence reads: CASSTGLAGGAGELFL. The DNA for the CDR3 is TGTGCCAGTAGTACCGGACTAGCGGGGGGCGCCGGGGAGCTGTTTCTT.

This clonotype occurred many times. This CDR3 reads CASSSTGTQSTDTQYF. CDR3 DNA sequence: TGTGCCAGCAGCAGTACCGGGACACAGAGCACAGATACGCAGTATTTT. The J gene is TRBJ2-3, the V gene TRBV5-5; D perhaps matches TRBD1 (6 bases). Per the germline V gene, CDR1 is SGHKS and CDR2 is YYEKEE (reference sequence). Trimming took 4 bases from V and 0 from J, leaving 15 bases between them. This CDR3 is 16 amino acids long.

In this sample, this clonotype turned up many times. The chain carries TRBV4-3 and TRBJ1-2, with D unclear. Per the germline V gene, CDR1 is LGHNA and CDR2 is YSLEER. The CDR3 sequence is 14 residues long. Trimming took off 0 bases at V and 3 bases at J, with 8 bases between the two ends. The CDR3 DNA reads TGCGCCAGCAGCCAAGACAGTTCTTACTATGGCTACACCTTC. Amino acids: CASSQDSSYYGYTF.

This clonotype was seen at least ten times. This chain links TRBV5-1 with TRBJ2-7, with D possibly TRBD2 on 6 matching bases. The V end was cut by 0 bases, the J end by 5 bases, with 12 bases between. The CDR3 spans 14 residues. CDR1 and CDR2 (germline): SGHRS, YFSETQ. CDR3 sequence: CASSLEGGIDEQYF. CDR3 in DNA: TGCGCCAGCAGCTTGGAGGGAGGAATTGACGAGCAGTACTTC. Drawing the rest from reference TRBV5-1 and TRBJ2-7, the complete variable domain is KAGVTQTPRYLIKTRGQQVTLSCSPISGHRSVSWYQQTPGQGLQFLFEYFSETQRNKGNFPGRFSGRQFSNSRSEMNVSTLELGDSALYLCASSLEGGIDEQYFGPGTRLTVT.

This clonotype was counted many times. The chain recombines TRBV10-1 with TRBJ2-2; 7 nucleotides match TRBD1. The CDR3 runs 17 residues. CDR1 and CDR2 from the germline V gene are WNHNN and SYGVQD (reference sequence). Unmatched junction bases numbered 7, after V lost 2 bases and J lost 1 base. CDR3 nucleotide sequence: TGCGCCAGCAGTGAGGGCGAGGGACAGAGGAACACCGGGGAGCTGTTTTTT. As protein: CASSEGEGQRNTGELFF.

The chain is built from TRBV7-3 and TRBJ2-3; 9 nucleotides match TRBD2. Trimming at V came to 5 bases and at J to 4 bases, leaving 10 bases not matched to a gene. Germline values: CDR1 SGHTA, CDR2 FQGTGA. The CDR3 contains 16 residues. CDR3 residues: CASSRRAGGGPDTQYF. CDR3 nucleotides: TGTGCCAGCAGCCGGCGAGCGGGAGGTGGGCCAGATACGCAGTATTTT. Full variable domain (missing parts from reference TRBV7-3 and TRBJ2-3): GAGVSQTPSNKVTEKGKYVELRCDPISGHTALYWYRQSLGQGPEFLIYFQGTGAADDSGLPNDRFFAVRPEGSVSTLKIQRTERGDSAVYLCASSRRAGGGPDTQYFGPGTRLTVL.

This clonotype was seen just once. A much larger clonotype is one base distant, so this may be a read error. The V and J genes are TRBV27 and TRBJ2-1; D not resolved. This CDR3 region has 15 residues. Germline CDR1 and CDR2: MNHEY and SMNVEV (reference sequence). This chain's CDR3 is CAGSTRSTSYNEQFF. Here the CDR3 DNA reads TGTGCCGGCAGTACTCGGAGTACATCCTACAATGAGCAGTTCTTC.

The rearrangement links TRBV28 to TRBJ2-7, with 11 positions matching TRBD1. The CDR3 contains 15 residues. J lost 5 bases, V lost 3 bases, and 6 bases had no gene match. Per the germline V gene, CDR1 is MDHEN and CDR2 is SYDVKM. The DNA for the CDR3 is TGTGCCAGCAGTTTCTCTCGGACAGGGGGCAACGAGCAGTACTTC. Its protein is CASSFSRTGGNEQYF.

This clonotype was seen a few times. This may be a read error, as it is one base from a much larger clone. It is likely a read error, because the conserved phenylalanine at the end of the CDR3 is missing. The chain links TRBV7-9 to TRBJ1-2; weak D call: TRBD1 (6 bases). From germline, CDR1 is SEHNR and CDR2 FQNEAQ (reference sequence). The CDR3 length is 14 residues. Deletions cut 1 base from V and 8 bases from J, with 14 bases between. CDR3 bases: TGTGCCAGCAGCTTAGTACAGGGAGGAAAAGGCTACACCCTC. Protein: CASSLVQGGKGYTL.

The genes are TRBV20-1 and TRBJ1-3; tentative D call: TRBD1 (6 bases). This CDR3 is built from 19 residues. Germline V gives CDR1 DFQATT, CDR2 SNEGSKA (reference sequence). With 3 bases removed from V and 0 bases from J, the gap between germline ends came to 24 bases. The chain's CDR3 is CSASSAWQGPPSSGNTIYF. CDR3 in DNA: TGCAGTGCTAGTTCTGCCTGGCAGGGGCCCCCTAGCTCTGGAAACACCATATATTTT.

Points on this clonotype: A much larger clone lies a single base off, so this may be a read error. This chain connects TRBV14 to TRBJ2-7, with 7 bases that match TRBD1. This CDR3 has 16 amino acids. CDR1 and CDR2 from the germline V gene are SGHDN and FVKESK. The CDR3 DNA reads TGTGCCAGCAGCCAAGAAGGTTACAGGGGCACCTACGCGCAGTACTTC. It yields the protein CASSQEGYRGTYAQYF.

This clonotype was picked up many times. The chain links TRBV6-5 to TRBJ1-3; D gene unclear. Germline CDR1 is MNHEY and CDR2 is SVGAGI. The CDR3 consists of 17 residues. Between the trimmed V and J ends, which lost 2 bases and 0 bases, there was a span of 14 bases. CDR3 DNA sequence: TGTGCCAGCAGTTACACGGGCACCGAGACCTCTGGAAACACCATATATTTT. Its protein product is CASSYTGTETSGNTIYF.

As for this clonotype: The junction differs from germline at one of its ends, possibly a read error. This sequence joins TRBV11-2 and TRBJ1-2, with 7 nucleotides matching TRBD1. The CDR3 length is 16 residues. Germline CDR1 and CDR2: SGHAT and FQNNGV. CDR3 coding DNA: TGTGCCAGCCATCTTTCCCCGACAGGGAGTATCTATGGCTGCACCTTC. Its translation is CASHLSPTGSIYGCTF.

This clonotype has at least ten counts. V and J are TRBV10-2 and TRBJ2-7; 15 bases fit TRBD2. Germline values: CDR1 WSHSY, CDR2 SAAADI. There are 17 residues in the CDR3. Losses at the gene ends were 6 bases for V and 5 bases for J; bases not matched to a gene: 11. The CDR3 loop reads CASRGGLAGGLVHEQYF. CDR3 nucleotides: TGCGCCAGCAGAGGCGGACTAGCGGGAGGGTTAGTGCACGAGCAGTACTTC.

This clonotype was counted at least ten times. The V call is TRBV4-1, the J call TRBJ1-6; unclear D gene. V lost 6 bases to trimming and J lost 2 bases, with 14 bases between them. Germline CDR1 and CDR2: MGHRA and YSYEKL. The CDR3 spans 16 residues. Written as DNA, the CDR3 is TGCGCCAGCAGAGATGAGCCTAGGGCCTATAATTCACCCCTCCACTTT. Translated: CASRDEPRAYNSPLHF.

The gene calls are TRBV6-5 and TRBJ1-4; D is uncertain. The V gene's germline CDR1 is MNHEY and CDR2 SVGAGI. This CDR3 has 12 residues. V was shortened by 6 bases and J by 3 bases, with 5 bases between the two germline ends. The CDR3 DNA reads TGTGCCAGCAGGTCAGCTAATGAAAAACTGTTTTTT. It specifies CASRSANEKLFF.

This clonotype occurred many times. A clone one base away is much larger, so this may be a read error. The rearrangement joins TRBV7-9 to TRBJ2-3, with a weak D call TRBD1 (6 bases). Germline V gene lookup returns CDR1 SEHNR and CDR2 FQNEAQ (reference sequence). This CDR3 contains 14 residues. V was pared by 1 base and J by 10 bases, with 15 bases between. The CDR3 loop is CASSLVAGVGAQYF. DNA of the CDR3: TGTGCCAGCAGCTTAGTAGCAGGGGTTGGTGCGCAGTATTTT. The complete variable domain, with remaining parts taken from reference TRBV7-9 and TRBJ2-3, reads DTGVSQNPRHKITKRGQNVTFRCDPISEHNRLYWYRQTLGQGPEFLTYFQNEAQLEKSRLLSDRFSAERPKGSFSTLEIQRTEQGDSAMYLCASSLVAGVGAQYFGPGTRLTVL.

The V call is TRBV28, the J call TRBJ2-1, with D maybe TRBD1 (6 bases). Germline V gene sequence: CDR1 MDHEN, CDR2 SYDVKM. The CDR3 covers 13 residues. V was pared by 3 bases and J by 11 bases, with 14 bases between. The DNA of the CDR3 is TGTGCCAGCAGTTTTTCGGACAGCGGCAAGCAGTTCTTC. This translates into CASSFSDSGKQFF. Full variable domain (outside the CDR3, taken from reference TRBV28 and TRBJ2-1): DVKVTQSSRYLVKRTGEKVFLECVQDMDHENMFWYRQDPGLGLRLIYFSYDVKMKEKGDIPEGYSVSREKKERFSLILESASTNQTSMYLCASSFSDSGKQFFGPGTRLTVL.

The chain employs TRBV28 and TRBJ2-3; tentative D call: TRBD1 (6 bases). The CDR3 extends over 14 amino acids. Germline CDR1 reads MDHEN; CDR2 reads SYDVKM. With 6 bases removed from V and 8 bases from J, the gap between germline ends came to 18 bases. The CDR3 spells CASSQGQFGPTQYF. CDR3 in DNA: TGTGCCAGCAGCCAGGGACAATTCGGTCCTACGCAGTATTTT.

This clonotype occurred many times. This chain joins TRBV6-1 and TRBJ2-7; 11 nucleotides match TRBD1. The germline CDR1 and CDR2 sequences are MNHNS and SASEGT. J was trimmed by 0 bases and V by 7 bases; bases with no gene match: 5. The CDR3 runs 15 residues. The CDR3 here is CASTGQGAPSYEQYF. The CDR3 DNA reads TGTGCCAGCACCGGACAGGGGGCCCCCTCCTACGAGCAGTACTTC.

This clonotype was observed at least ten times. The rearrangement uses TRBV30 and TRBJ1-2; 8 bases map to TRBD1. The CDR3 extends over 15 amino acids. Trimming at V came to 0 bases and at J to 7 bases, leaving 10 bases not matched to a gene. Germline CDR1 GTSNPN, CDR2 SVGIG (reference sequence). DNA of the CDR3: TGTGCCTGGAGTGTACTTTGGCAGGGGGCGGGTGGCTACACCTTC. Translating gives CAWSVLWQGAGGYTF.

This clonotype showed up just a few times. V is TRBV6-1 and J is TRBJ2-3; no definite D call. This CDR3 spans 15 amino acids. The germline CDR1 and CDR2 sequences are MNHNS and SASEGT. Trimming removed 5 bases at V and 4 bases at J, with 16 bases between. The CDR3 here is CASSQLIWSSDTQYF. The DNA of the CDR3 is TGTGCCAGCAGTCAATTAATTTGGTCTTCAGATACGCAGTATTTT.